The next 20 T cell receptor beta chains were all read from a single sample in a study of T cell changes during pregnancy in multiple sclerosis (dated by TCRdb to the late 2010s). The library was prepared using the immunoSEQ multiplex PCR assay. This is the immuneACCESS table as TCRdb keeps it, with only in-frame sequences that have V and J called. A part of the clones is gone; compared with another copy, unresolved V genes explain less than half, and the rest is unexplained. In this sample the table shows tens of thousands of clones, around 94% of which occur a single time. Around 0.22% of the sample goes to the ten largest clones. The sequences come from CD4+ T cells from peripheral blood mononuclear cells, collected before pregnancy. The receptors originated from a female donor with multiple sclerosis, enrolled in a pregnancy study.

V gene TRBV19 combines with J gene TRBJ1-1; 8 nucleotides line up with TRBD1. The length of the CDR3 is 15 residues. Germline CDR1 and CDR2: LNHDA and SQIVND (reference sequence). The J segment lost 1 base and the V segment lost 6 bases, leaving 7 bases of the junction unmatched. The CDR3 coding sequence is TGTGCCAGTAGCTTTGGCGGGACAGGGAACACTGAAGCTTTCTTT. Its protein product is CASSFGGTGNTEAFF.

The chain uses TRBV5-1 and TRBJ2-2; TRBD1 matches at 7 bases. Germline loops: CDR1 SGHRS, CDR2 YFSETQ. The CDR3 consists of 15 residues. J was trimmed by 6 bases and V by 4 bases; bases with no gene match: 9. DNA for the CDR3: TGCGCCAGCAGCCCATTACAGGGGTCCGCCGGGGAGCTGTTTTTT. It is translated as CASSPLQGSAGELFF.

The rearrangement joins TRBV6-1 to TRBJ1-4; D is possibly TRBD1 (6 bases). Trimming stripped 4 bases from V and 1 base from J, with 10 bases between. Germline V lookup: CDR1 MNHNS, CDR2 SASEGT. The CDR3 contains 15 residues. CDR3 sequence (DNA): TGTGCCAGCAGTGTAACAGGGTTAACTAATGAAAAACTGTTTTTT. It specifies CASSVTGLTNEKLFF.

V usage is TRBV6-1 and J usage is TRBJ1-5, with unresolved D. The CDR3 is made up of 14 amino acids. V lost 2 bases and J lost 7, with 12 bases in between. The germline V gene encodes CDR1 MNHNS and CDR2 SASEGT. The CDR3 region is CASSESVRSQPQHF. CDR3 nucleotide sequence: TGTGCCAGCAGTGAAAGTGTTCGGTCCCAGCCCCAGCATTTT.

J is TRBJ2-1 and V is TRBV5-4; TRBD2 agrees at 11 bases. CDR1 and CDR2 (germline): SGHNT, YYREEE (reference sequence). With 4 bases clipped from V and 0 bases from J, the junction kept 9 bases outside the gene matches. This CDR3 region has 18 residues. CDR3 coding DNA: TGTGCCAGCAGCCGTAGCGGGGGGGCCCTGAGCTCCTACAATGAGCAGTTCTTC. This codes for CASSRSGGALSSYNEQFF. Using reference TRBV5-4 and TRBJ2-1 for the parts outside the CDR3, the full variable domain is ETGVTQSPTHLIKTRGQQVTLRCSSQSGHNTVSWYQQALGQGPQFIFQYYREEENGRGNFPPRFSGLQFPNYSSELNVNALELDDSALYLCASSRSGGALSSYNEQFFGPGTRLTVL.

Here the CDR3 reads CASSYSRGGYTF. CDR3 DNA: TGTGCCAGCAGTTACTCTCGCGGCGGCTACACCTTC. The chain couples TRBV6-5 to TRBJ1-2; D unclear. The germline V gene encodes CDR1 MNHEY and CDR2 SVGAGI. Deletions cut 0 bases from V and 8 bases from J, with 7 bases between. CDR3 length equals 12 residues.

V usage is TRBV9 and J usage is TRBJ2-7, with 9 bases that match TRBD1. Trimming removed 4 bases from V and 5 bases from J; junction bases left unmatched: 10. The CDR3 contains 15 residues. The germline CDR1 and CDR2 sequences are SGDLS and YYNGEE. The CDR3 bases are TGTGCCAGCAGCCGCAATCCGGGACAGGGCCACGAGCAGTACTTC. It is translated as CASSRNPGQGHEQYF.

This chain connects TRBV6-5 to TRBJ1-5; unclear D gene. This CDR3 has 14 residues. V was trimmed by 6 bases and J by 5 bases, leaving 14 bases between them. Germline CDR1 is MNHEY and CDR2 is SVGAGI. CDR3 region: CASRGGSEYQPQHF. Written as DNA, the CDR3 is TGTGCCAGCAGGGGAGGGAGCGAATATCAGCCCCAGCATTTT.

This clone was seen a single time. The chain has TRBV28 and TRBJ2-4; 12 bases agree with TRBD2. The CDR3 length is 17 residues. Germline V gene lookup returns CDR1 MDHEN and CDR2 SYDVKM. V lost 5 bases to trimming and J lost 0 bases; unmatched junction nucleotides: 5. CDR3 DNA sequence: TGTGCCAGCAGTCTAGCGGGAGGGGTCATAGCCAAAAACATTCAGTACTTC. Amino acid sequence: CASSLAGGVIAKNIQYF. Filled out from reference TRBV28 and TRBJ2-4, the complete variable domain reads DVKVTQSSRYLVKRTGEKVFLECVQDMDHENMFWYRQDPGLGLRLIYFSYDVKMKEKGDIPEGYSVSREKKERFSLILESASTNQTSMYLCASSLAGGVIAKNIQYFGAGTRLSVL.

The rearrangement joins TRBV28 to TRBJ2-7; D uncertain. CDR3 length: 16 amino acids. V shed 2 bases and J shed 2 bases, with 16 bases lying between them. From germline, CDR1 is MDHEN and CDR2 SYDVKM. CDR3 residues: CASSLNALGGTYEQYF. The CDR3 region has the DNA TGTGCCAGCAGTTTAAACGCTTTAGGCGGCACCTACGAGCAGTACTTC.

The chain uses TRBV28 and TRBJ2-1, with 10 positions matching TRBD2. J was trimmed by 6 bases and V by 5 bases; bases with no gene match: 13. Germline V lookup: CDR1 MDHEN, CDR2 SYDVKM. CDR3 size: 17 residues. The CDR3 sequence: CASSRISSSGSGNEQFF. The DNA of the CDR3 is TGTGCCAGCAGTCGAATCTCCTCTAGCGGGAGTGGCAATGAGCAGTTCTTC.

This chain joins TRBV5-4 and TRBJ2-3; 8 bases agree with TRBD1. The CDR3 is made up of 15 amino acids. V shed 4 bases, J shed 8 bases, and the junction held 12 bases outside the gene matches. Germline values: CDR1 SGHNT, CDR2 YYREEE (reference sequence). CDR3 nucleotide sequence: TGTGCCAGCAGCATTCCGGGACAGGTGGTTGGTACGCAGTATTTT. This codes for CASSIPGQVVGTQYF.

V usage is TRBV20-1 and J usage is TRBJ2-7; D is unresolved. There are 11 residues in the CDR3. Germline CDR1 and CDR2: DFQATT and SNEGSKA (reference sequence). Trimming shortened V by 5 bases and J by 0 bases, and 5 bases separated the two germline ends. As DNA, the CDR3 is TGCAGTGCTGAGAGCTCCTACGAGCAGTACTTC. This encodes CSAESSYEQYF.

The V call is TRBV2, the J call TRBJ2-7, with TRBD2 matching over 9 bases. Trimming removed 6 bases from V and 5 bases from J; junction bases left unmatched: 8. Germline V CDR1 and CDR2: SNHLY, FYNNEI. The CDR3 sequence is 14 residues long. This CDR3 reads CASRLAGVINEQYF. In DNA form, the CDR3 reads TGTGCCAGCAGGTTAGCGGGAGTAATCAACGAGCAGTACTTC.

The chain is built from TRBV27 and TRBJ2-7, with TRBD1 as a possible D gene (6 bases). V lost 5 bases and J 1 base, leaving 12 bases between the germline ends. Germline-derived CDR1 and CDR2 are MNHEY and SMNVEV (reference sequence). This CDR3 is 14 amino acids long. The CDR3 region is CASSTRTASYEQYF. CDR3 bases: TGTGCCAGCAGTACCAGGACAGCGTCCTACGAGCAGTACTTC.

The table lists this clone with a count of one. The rearrangement links TRBV25-1 to TRBJ2-7, with D uncertain. CDR1 and CDR2 from the germline V gene are MGHDK and SYGVNS. V dropped 3 bases and J dropped 5 bases, with 8 bases sitting between them. This CDR3 has 12 residues. The CDR3 sequence: CASSDLYHEQYF. CDR3 sequence (DNA): TGTGCCAGCAGTGATCTTTATCACGAGCAGTACTTC.

The chain recombines TRBV29-1 with TRBJ2-7, with no clear D. V lost 6 bases and J lost 4, with 10 bases in between. The CDR3 loop spans 11 amino acids. Germline-derived CDR1 and CDR2 are SQVTM and ANQGSEA. The CDR3 DNA is TGCAGCGTGGCCACATTATACGAGCAGTACTTC. Translated: CSVATLYEQYF.

The genes are TRBV14 and TRBJ1-4; weak D call: TRBD1 (5 bases). The CDR3 sequence is 15 residues long. The V gene's germline CDR1 is SGHDN and CDR2 FVKESK. The ends were cut back, 4 bases at V and 7 bases at J, with 16 bases in the middle. The CDR3 bases are TGTGCCAGCAGCCCTTTGGAGGGGTTGACTGAAAAACTGTTTTTT. Protein product: CASSPLEGLTEKLFF.

The rearrangement uses TRBV7-9 and TRBJ1-5; possible D gene TRBD1, 5 bases. In germline, CDR1 is SEHNR, CDR2 FQNEAQ (reference sequence). The CDR3 has 13 residues. Trimming took off 2 bases at V and 5 bases at J, with 7 bases between the two ends. CDR3 nucleotide sequence: TGTGCCAGCAGCTTATGGGGGGATCAGCCCCAGCATTTT. Amino acids: CASSLWGDQPQHF.

The chain links TRBV6-5 to TRBJ2-2; 8 positions agree with TRBD2. Germline V CDR1 and CDR2: MNHEY, SVGAGI. The CDR3 covers 13 residues. Trimming took 10 bases from V and 5 from J; bases not matched to a gene: 6. Here the CDR3 DNA reads TGTGCCACCGGGGGGGGGAGAACCGGGGAGCTGTTTTTT. Encoded protein: CATGGGRTGELFF.